These T cell receptor beta chains were read from a single sample in a study of PD-L1 blockade in urothelial cancer. Here immunoSEQ multiplex PCR was the method, and the copy in TCRdb shows in-frame clones only, minus some. The profile shows 38,000 or so clones, just under 85% of them singletons. The specimen comprised PBMCs, sampled around atezolizumab (anti-PD-L1) treatment. The receptors shown here come from a man at least 80 years old with urothelial cancer. Both conserved end residues are part of each CDR3. The D gene is left open where the match is weak. The size field is filled for only some rows; it gives once, few, many or a size class.

D gene,J gene,V gene,clone size,CDR3 DNA,CDR3 protein
NA,TRBJ2-7,TRBV5-1,NA,TGCGCCAGCAGCTTGGCCGGGACACGGAACTCCTACGAGCAGTACTTC,CASSLAGTRNSYEQYF
NA,TRBJ2-1,TRBV2,NA,TGTGCCAGCAAGGGGAGGATGTACAATGAGCAGTTCTTC,CASKGRMYNEQFF
NA,TRBJ1-5,TRBV30,NA,TGTGCCTGCCCCGGGTGGGGCAGGGGCGACTCTCAGGCCCAGCATTTT,CACPGWGRGDSQAQHF
NA,TRBJ2-1,TRBV28,NA,TGTGCCAGTGGCTCCCAGTCGTACAATGAGCAGTTCTTC,CASGSQSYNEQFF
TRBD2,TRBJ2-7,TRBV5-6,NA,TGTGCCAGCAGCTTGGGCCGACCCGCCGGGACTAGAACCTACGAGCAGTACTTC,CASSLGRPAGTRTYEQYF
TRBD2,TRBJ2-5,TRBV7-6,NA,TGTGCCAGCAGCTTAGCCTCGCTAGCGGGAAACCAAGAGACCCAGTACTTC,CASSLASLAGNQETQYF
TRBD2,TRBJ2-7,TRBV5-1,NA,TGCGCCAGCAGCTTTAGCGGGAGCGGTTACGAGCAGTACTTC,CASSFSGSGYEQYF
TRBD2,TRBJ2-7,TRBV4-3,NA,TGCGCCAGCAGCCAAGAACTAGCGGGAGGGCCGGCCTACGAGCAGTACTTC,CASSQELAGGPAYEQYF
NA,TRBJ1-4,TRBV15,NA,TGTGCCACCCCACCCCCCGGGGTCATTAATGAAAAACTGTTTTTT,CATPPPGVINEKLFF
NA,TRBJ1-5,TRBV19,few,TGTGCCAGTAGTAAGCGGGGGGAGGAACAGCCCCAGCATTTT,CASSKRGEEQPQHF
NA,TRBJ1-4,TRBV29-1,NA,TGCAGCGTGGGGGGGCCTAATGAAAAACTGTTTTTT,CSVGGPNEKLFF
NA,TRBJ2-5,TRBV5-4,NA,TGTGCCAGCAGCTCCCTCACAGGGATCAGAGAGACCCAGTACTTC,CASSSLTGIRETQYF
TRBD1,TRBJ2-2,TRBV27,NA,TGTGCCAGCAGTATCGCAGGACAGGGGTCGGGCGGGGAGCTGTTTTTT,CASSIAGQGSGGELFF
TRBD1,TRBJ1-5,TRBV2,NA,TGTGCCAGCAGCGGGACAGGGGAAGCTGGGCCCCAGCATTTT,CASSGTGEAGPQHF
TRBD1,TRBJ2-7,TRBV29-1,NA,TGCAGCGTTTCCTCCGGGACAGGGGGGCACGAGCAGTACTTC,CSVSSGTGGHEQYF
TRBD1,TRBJ2-5,TRBV18,NA,TGTGCCAGCTCACCAACAGGGGATCAAGAGACCCAGTACTTC,CASSPTGDQETQYF
TRBD2,TRBJ2-1,TRBV7-9,NA,TGTGCCAGCACCCGGGGGGGCGAAAGCGGGAGACCCTACAATGAGCAGTTCTTC,CASTRGGESGRPYNEQFF
NA,TRBJ2-1,TRBV9,NA,TGTGCCAGCAGTCACGGGAGTATCCCCTACAATGAGCAGTTCTTC,CASSHGSIPYNEQFF
TRBD1,TRBJ2-7,TRBV4-3,NA,TGCGCCAGCAGCCTGAACAGGGACAGGGGATTCGACGAGCAGTACTTC,CASSLNRDRGFDEQYF
TRBD2,TRBJ2-3,TRBV6-6,NA,TGTGCCAGCAGTTACTTAGCGGGGTTCACAGATACGCAGTATTTT,CASSYLAGFTDTQYF
NA,TRBJ1-1,TRBV18,NA,TGTGCCAGCTCACCTCCAGACTTACCGAACACTGAAGCTTTCTTT,CASSPPDLPNTEAFF
NA,TRBJ1-2,TRBV30,NA,TGTGCCTGGAGCGCATACAGGGCCGAGGGCTACACCTTC,CAWSAYRAEGYTF
TRBD1,TRBJ1-1,TRBV9,few,TGTGCCAGCAGCGTAGCCTCGGGACAGGGGGATTGGGTCGACACTGAAGCTTTCTTT,CASSVASGQGDWVDTEAFF
NA,TRBJ1-3,TRBV2,NA,TGTGCCAGCAGATACAGGGAATGGGCGGGAAACACCATATATTTT,CASRYREWAGNTIYF
NA,TRBJ1-1,TRBV19,NA,TGTGCCAGTAGTGGCGGATGGGCGGGCGGGAACACTGAAGCTTTCTTT,CASSGGWAGGNTEAFF
NA,TRBJ2-1,TRBV4-2,NA,TGTGCCAGCAGCCCGCCAGGGGGGTACAATGAGCAGTTCTTC,CASSPPGGYNEQFF
NA,TRBJ2-1,TRBV5-4,NA,TGTGCCAGCAGCCGTTCGGGGCGGAGGGACAATGAGCAGTTCTTC,CASSRSGRRDNEQFF
TRBD2,TRBJ2-3,TRBV27,NA,TGTGCCAGCAGTTTAGGTATAGCGGGAGGCACAGATACGCAGTATTTT,CASSLGIAGGTDTQYF
TRBD1,TRBJ2-7,TRBV15,NA,TGTGCCACCAGCAGACGGGGACAGGGAGGCGACGAGCAGTACTTC,CATSRRGQGGDEQYF
NA,TRBJ2-1,TRBV27,NA,TGTGCCAGCAGTGCCCCGGGTAGCGCTAAACGTTACAATGAGCAGTTCTTC,CASSAPGSAKRYNEQFF
NA,TRBJ2-7,TRBV5-6,NA,TGTGCCAGCAGCTTGGTGGGGGCAGGGGGACTGAACGAGCAGTACTTC,CASSLVGAGGLNEQYF
NA,TRBJ2-4,TRBV21-1,few,TGTGCCAGCAGCAAAGGAGGGGGCCTAACAGTAGCCAAAAACATTCAGTACTTC,CASSKGGGLTVAKNIQYF
NA,TRBJ1-2,TRBV6-1,NA,TGTGCCAGCAGTGAGAGTCGTCTAGGCTACACCTTC,CASSESRLGYTF
NA,TRBJ2-3,TRBV29-1,NA,TGCAGCATAAAGAGGGCAGATACGCAGTATTTT,CSIKRADTQYF
NA,TRBJ1-3,TRBV29-1,NA,TGCAGCGTTGGGCAGGGGCGTGGAAACACCATATATTTT,CSVGQGRGNTIYF
NA,TRBJ2-1,TRBV9,NA,TGTGCCAGCAGCCCCCGACAGGCAGTTGATGAGCAGTTCTTC,CASSPRQAVDEQFF
TRBD1,TRBJ2-3,TRBV5-5,few,TGTGCCAGCAGCTCACAAGGGGGCAGGACAGATACGCAGTATTTT,CASSSQGGRTDTQYF
TRBD1,TRBJ1-2,TRBV5-1,NA,TGCGCCAGCAGCTGGGGGGACAGGGGGAATTATGGCTACACCTTC,CASSWGDRGNYGYTF
TRBD1,TRBJ2-5,TRBV7-7,NA,TGTGCCAGCAGCTTAGAGGGACAGGGACAAGAGACCCAGTACTTC,CASSLEGQGQETQYF
NA,TRBJ2-5,TRBV4-1,NA,TGCGCCAGCAGCCAAGGTGGGCAGATGCAAGAGACCCAGTACTTC,CASSQGGQMQETQYF